The rows below give T cell receptor beta chains drawn from one sample of a study of blood T cell repertoires in COVID-19. The assay was immunoSEQ multiplex PCR, and TCRdb's table has in-frame clones only and misses some. The sample lists 30,000 to 40,000 clones, around nine tenths occurring once. Sequencing was performed on peripheral blood. The receptors derive from a human donor in a cohort sampled during active COVID-19. Both conserved end residues are part of each CDR3. The order of the fields is J gene, D gene, V gene, CDR3 length, CDR3 DNA, CDR3 protein. D genes are given only for firm matches.

j_gene: TRBJ2-3; d_gene: NA; v_gene: TRBV4-1; len: 14; CDR3nt: TGCGCCAGCAGCGAGAAGATAGCAACAGATACGCAGTATTTT; CDR3aa: CASSEKIATDTQYF
j_gene: TRBJ2-2; d_gene: TRBD2; v_gene: TRBV15; len: 17; CDR3nt: TGTGCCACCAGCAGAGATAAGCGGGGGGTTTCCACCGGGGAGCTGTTTTTT; CDR3aa: CATSRDKRGVSTGELFF
j_gene: TRBJ2-5; d_gene: NA; v_gene: TRBV24-1; len: 12; CDR3nt: TGTGCCACCAGTGATTTGTCAGGGCGCCAGTACTTC; CDR3aa: CATSDLSGRQYF
j_gene: TRBJ2-5; d_gene: TRBD2; v_gene: TRBV4-2; len: 16; CDR3nt: TGTGCCAGCAGCCTAGGACTAGCGGGGGGAGAAGAGACCCAGTACTTC; CDR3aa: CASSLGLAGGEETQYF
j_gene: TRBJ2-3; d_gene: TRBD1; v_gene: TRBV6-5; len: 14; CDR3nt: TGTGCCAGCAACGCTGGACAGGGAGGAGATACGCAGTATTTT; CDR3aa: CASNAGQGGDTQYF
j_gene: TRBJ2-5; d_gene: TRBD2; v_gene: TRBV25-1; len: 17; CDR3nt: TGTGCCAGCAGTGCTCTGGGGAGCGGGGGGATGCAAGAGACCCAGTACTTC; CDR3aa: CASSALGSGGMQETQYF
j_gene: TRBJ2-4; d_gene: TRBD1; v_gene: TRBV28; len: 17; CDR3nt: TGTGCCAGCAGTTTAAGCACAGGGGGATGGGCCAAAAACATTCAGTACTTC; CDR3aa: CASSLSTGGWAKNIQYF
j_gene: TRBJ2-3; d_gene: NA; v_gene: TRBV6-5; len: 15; CDR3nt: TGTGCCAGCAGCGGGTGGTCGGCGGGCCCAGATACGCAGTATTTT; CDR3aa: CASSGWSAGPDTQYF
j_gene: TRBJ1-3; d_gene: NA; v_gene: TRBV6-5; len: 15; CDR3nt: TGTGCCAGTAGCCTTGAGGGATACTCTGGAAACACCATATATTTT; CDR3aa: CASSLEGYSGNTIYF
j_gene: TRBJ1-1; d_gene: NA; v_gene: TRBV4-1; len: 19; CDR3nt: TGCGCCAGCAGCCAAGAGGGGTCGGACACCGCCATCCCTAACACTGAAGCTTTCTTT; CDR3aa: CASSQEGSDTAIPNTEAFF
j_gene: TRBJ2-2; d_gene: NA; v_gene: TRBV7-2; len: 13; CDR3nt: TGTGCCAGCAGCCCGCCAGGGCCCGGGGAGCTGTTTTTT; CDR3aa: CASSPPGPGELFF
j_gene: TRBJ1-5; d_gene: TRBD1; v_gene: TRBV28; len: 13; CDR3nt: TGTGCCAGCAGGGGGGACAGGCAGTCGGCCCAGCATTTT; CDR3aa: CASRGDRQSAQHF
j_gene: TRBJ1-1; d_gene: NA; v_gene: TRBV21-1; len: 15; CDR3nt: TGTGCCAGCAGCAACGGTCAGGGACTTGAAACTGAAGCTTTCTTT; CDR3aa: CASSNGQGLETEAFF
j_gene: TRBJ2-7; d_gene: TRBD2; v_gene: TRBV18; len: 15; CDR3nt: TGTGCCAGCTCACCACCGCTTGGGGGGGGAGACGAGCAGTACTTC; CDR3aa: CASSPPLGGGDEQYF